This TCR beta chain was observed in a study of blood T cell repertoires in COVID-19. Study overall: PBMCs, B-cell-depleted T cells, or T cells were the source of the cDNA or gDNA that made up the material.

This clone was seen a single time. The CDR3 loop spans 20 amino acids. Germline CDR1 SGHDN, CDR2 FVKESK. Trimming took 4 bases from V and 3 from J; bases not matched to a gene: 21. Authors' analysis steps: Cell counts per sample came from amplifying reference gene primers. Assay: immunoSEQ multiplex PCR; the TCRdb copy retains only in-frame clones and omits some. V and J calls and clone size are as listed in that table; D and trimming were resolved from the DNA. Among 90,000 to 120,000 clones, 89% were seen once, and the ten largest hold 4.5% to 6%. This receptor was identified in a man aged 40-55 years with active or convalescent COVID-19. Source material: peripheral blood. This chain uses TRBV14 with TRBJ2-7; 10 bases fit TRBD2. CDR3 protein: CASSREGHLNLAGESYEQYF. The CDR3 DNA reads as TGTGCCAGCAGCCGAGAGGGACACTTAAATCTAGCGGGAGAGAGCTACGAGCAGTACTTC.